The present entry profiles one T cell receptor beta chain with its context. Its antigen is undetermined. The data were taken from a study of B cell selection in AIRE deficiency. Repertoires were generated with immunoSEQ multiplex PCR, while TCRdb's copy carries only in-frame clones and drops some. Of 15,000 to 20,000 clones in the sample, about 92% were seen once. Study conclusions and caveats: Only TCRbeta was sequenced; around 35% of shared healthy Treg sequences appeared in Tconv. Healthy donors alone shared around 33% of about 3,600 Treg sequences; patients alone approximately 9.3%.

The regulatory T cell sort gate was CD4+CD25hiCD127low/negative. The CDR3 covers 13 residues. Unmatched junction bases numbered 7, after V lost 7 bases and J lost 5 bases. CDR1 MNHNS and CDR2 SASEGT come from the germline V gene. The sample consisted of CD4+CD25+ Tregs sorted from PBMCs. This TCR was recovered from a human donor in good health. This chain uses TRBV6-1 with TRBJ2-5; 7 positions match TRBD2. In DNA, the CDR3 is TGTGCCAGCACACCCGGGAGGACTGAGACCCAGTACTTC. This translates into CASTPGRTETQYF.